This passage covers 26 T cell receptor beta chains from one sample sequenced in a study of T cell changes during pregnancy in multiple sclerosis. Sequenced by immunoSEQ multiplex PCR; TCRdb stores in-frame clones only, minus some. This sample has around 61,000 clones, with more than 75% found just once. The source material was peripheral blood, sampled in the third trimester of pregnancy. The receptor set was obtained from a female donor in good health, enrolled as a control in a pregnancy study.

This chain uses TRBV5-5 with TRBJ1-2; no firm D call. The germline V gene has CDR1 SGHKS and CDR2 YYEKEE (reference sequence). Trimming took 6 bases from V and 7 from J, leaving 13 bases between them. CDR3 length: 12 residues. In DNA, the CDR3 is TGTGCCAGCATGACCTACGGGAGTGGCTACACCTTC. Encoded protein: CASMTYGSGYTF.

In regard to this clone: Relative to the germline gene, one junction end is altered; a read error may explain this. This chain links TRBV6-6 with TRBJ1-2; a possible D gene is TRBD1 (6 bases). There are 14 residues in the CDR3. Germline V gene lookup returns CDR1 MNHNY and CDR2 SVGAGI (reference sequence). The CDR3 reads CASSYSGQGLALDF. The CDR3 nucleotides are TGTGCCAGCAGTTACTCAGGGCAGGGGTTGGCCCTTGACTTC.

This clone was counted a single time. The chain links TRBV5-4 to TRBJ2-5; the match to TRBD2 covers 9 bases. Germline V lookup: CDR1 SGHNT, CDR2 YYREEE (reference sequence). The V and J ends lost 4 bases and 5 bases, in that order; junction bases with no gene match: 9. The CDR3 length is 15 residues. This CDR3 is CASSISGGRGETQYF. CDR3 DNA: TGTGCCAGCAGCATTAGCGGGGGCAGGGGGGAGACCCAGTACTTC.

The V and J genes are TRBV6-6 and TRBJ1-5; TRBD1 is a possible D gene (6 bases). V lost 6 bases and J lost 5, with 8 bases in between. Germline CDR1 and CDR2: MNHNY and SVGAGI (reference sequence). CDR3 size: 12 residues. The CDR3 DNA follows: TGTGCCAGCAGGGGGGCTTATCAGCCCCAGCATTTT. Translated: CASRGAYQPQHF.

This chain joins TRBV18 and TRBJ2-7, with D unresolved. V lost 4 bases and J 1 base, leaving 11 bases between the germline ends. The CDR3 totals 14 residues. The germline CDR1 and CDR2 sequences are KGHSH and LQKENI. The CDR3 nucleotides read TGTGCCAGCTCACGTACTCATTTTTCCTACGAGCAGTACTTC. Residues: CASSRTHFSYEQYF. The full variable domain, rest sourced from reference TRBV18 and TRBJ2-7, is NAGVMQNPRHLVRRRGQEARLRCSPMKGHSHVYWYRQLPEEGLKFMVYLQKENIIDESGMPKERFSAEFPKEGPSILRIQQVVRGDSAAYFCASSRTHFSYEQYFGPGTRLTVT.

The genes are TRBV2 and TRBJ2-1; 16 nucleotides align to TRBD2. J gave up 15 bases and V 8 bases, and 19 bases lay outside the gene matches. The CDR3 length is 17 residues. The germline gives CDR1 SNHLY, CDR2 FYNNEI. The CDR3 spells CASSSNPGLAGGHGWFF. CDR3 in DNA: TGTGCCAGCTCGTCCAACCCGGGACTAGCGGGGGGGCACGGGTGGTTCTTC.

This sequence joins TRBV4-3 and TRBJ1-1; unclear D gene. Trimming took 1 base from V and 1 from J, leaving 13 bases between them. Germline CDR1 LGHNA, CDR2 YSLEER. The CDR3 covers 16 residues. The CDR3 sequence: CASSQVYGGWNTEAFF. In nucleotides, the CDR3 is TGCGCCAGCAGCCAAGTGTACGGAGGTTGGAACACTGAAGCTTTCTTT.

V and J are TRBV4-3 and TRBJ2-6, with D unresolved. The germline gives CDR1 LGHNA, CDR2 YSLEER. V was cut by 4 bases and J by 3 bases, with 7 bases left in between. The CDR3 sequence is 14 residues long. CDR3 bases: TGCGCCAGCAGCCCCACGGGTGGGGCCAACGTCCTGACTTTC. Encoded protein: CASSPTGGANVLTF.

J is TRBJ1-4 and V is TRBV6-5; D remains ambiguous. V shed 7 bases and J shed 7 bases, with 16 bases lying between them. This CDR3 comprises 14 residues. Germline assignment: CDR1 MNHEY and CDR2 SVGAGI. This CDR3 reads CASTKAGFGEKLFF. The CDR3 DNA sequence: TGTGCCAGCACCAAGGCCGGGTTCGGTGAAAAACTGTTTTTT.

This CDR3 is CAWTGLMGQNYTF. DNA for the CDR3: TGTGCCTGGACGGGCCTAATGGGACAGAACTACACCTTC. The gene calls are TRBV30 and TRBJ1-2; 7 bases line up with TRBD1. Germline CDR1 is GTSNPN and CDR2 is SVGIG (reference sequence). The J segment lost 10 bases and the V segment lost 4 bases, leaving 12 bases of the junction unmatched. This CDR3 region has 13 residues.

The chain combines TRBV13 with TRBJ1-1; D gene ambiguous. Germline V gene lookup returns CDR1 PRHDT and CDR2 FYEKMQ (reference sequence). V shed 5 bases and J shed 5 bases, with 24 bases lying between them. There are 17 residues in the CDR3. CDR3 bases: TGTGCCAGCAGCATTAAATTGACGGGATCCCCAATAACTGAAGCTTTCTTT. Translating it yields CASSIKLTGSPITEAFF.

There are a few counts of this clone. The genes are TRBV5-5 and TRBJ1-1; D ambiguous. Trimming took 1 base from V and 11 from J, leaving 6 bases between them. The germline V gene has CDR1 SGHKS and CDR2 YYEKEE (reference sequence). The CDR3 contains 10 residues. CDR3: CASSLNRAFF. For the CDR3, the DNA is TGTGCCAGCAGCTTGAATCGGGCTTTCTTT.

The chain couples TRBV13 to TRBJ2-5, with a tentative D call TRBD2 (6 bases). This CDR3 region has 11 residues. CDR1 PRHDT and CDR2 FYEKMQ come from the germline V gene (reference sequence). The V and J ends lost 1 base and 10 bases respectively, with 7 bases between them. The CDR3 reads CASSLAGVQYF. Written as DNA, the CDR3 is TGTGCCAGCAGCTTAGCGGGAGTCCAGTACTTC.

The chain uses TRBV15 and TRBJ2-3; 11 bases are a match to TRBD2. The CDR3 spans 16 residues. Germline V gene lookup returns CDR1 LNHNV and CDR2 YYDKDF (reference sequence). V gave up 0 bases and J gave up 6 bases; unmatched junction bases: 5. CDR3 protein: CATSRDYSGGADTQYF. CDR3 sequence (DNA): TGTGCCACCAGCAGAGATTATAGCGGGGGGGCGGATACGCAGTATTTT.

This clone was seen a single time. The chain joins TRBV6-5 to TRBJ2-6; D not resolved. From germline, CDR1 is MNHEY and CDR2 SVGAGI. The V gene lost 0 bases and the J gene lost 4 bases, with 7 bases spanning the gap. This CDR3 is built from 15 residues. CDR3 in DNA: TGTGCCAGCAGTTACTCGAGCTCCGGGGCCAACGTCCTGACTTTC. Its translation: CASSYSSSGANVLTF.

The genes are TRBV28 and TRBJ2-6; 7 nucleotides agree with TRBD1. Germline V gene lookup returns CDR1 MDHEN and CDR2 SYDVKM. The CDR3 is 18 amino acids. With 6 bases clipped from V and 0 bases from J, the junction kept 11 bases outside the gene matches. CDR3 in DNA: TGTGCCAGCAGATACTCACAGGGGCTCAGCTCTGGGGCCAACGTCCTGACTTTC. Translated, it gives CASRYSQGLSSGANVLTF.

This clone was observed once. V is TRBV7-2 and J is TRBJ1-5; D remains ambiguous. Germline V gene lookup returns CDR1 SGHTA and CDR2 FQGNSA. The ends were cut back, 6 bases at V and 1 base at J, with 16 bases in the middle. The CDR3 length is 16 residues. The CDR3 nucleotides are TGTGCCAGCAGAGCGGCTTCCAAAGGGAGCAATCAGCCCCAGCATTTT. It translates to CASRAASKGSNQPQHF.

V and J are TRBV21-1 and TRBJ1-1; TRBD1 was called by the table and not checked on the DNA. TRBV21-1 has pseudogene status. The CDR3 is 11 amino acids. CDR3 nucleotides: TGTGCCAGCGAAGGGGTGCCTGAAGCTTTCTTT. This encodes CASEGVPEAFF.

The V and J genes are TRBV7-2 and TRBJ1-1; tentative D call: TRBD1 (5 bases). The germline CDR1 and CDR2 sequences are SGHTA and FQGNSA. V was clipped by 1 base and J by 10 bases, with 10 bases between them. The CDR3 is made up of 12 amino acids. Here the CDR3 DNA reads TGTGCCAGCAGCTTAGGGCAGGGTAGAGCTTTCTTT. Its protein is CASSLGQGRAFF.

This clone came up a few times. The chain combines TRBV21-1 with TRBJ1-5; the listed D gene, TRBD1, was not tested against the DNA. TRBV21-1 is a documented pseudogene. The CDR3 length is 15 residues. CDR3: CASSKVDRFHQPQHF. CDR3 nucleotide sequence: TGTGCCAGCAGCAAGGTCGACAGGTTTCATCAGCCCCAGCATTTT.

In the case of this clone: One junction end disagrees with the germline gene, perhaps due to a read error. The chain recombines TRBV7-7 with TRBJ2-1, with a weak D call TRBD2 (6 bases). This CDR3 contains 15 residues. Germline lookup yields CDR1 SSHAT and CDR2 FNYEAQ (reference sequence). The CDR3 spells CASSLGGQPYNEQFF. The CDR3 DNA reads TGTGCTAGCAGCTTAGGAGGGCAGCCCTACAATGAGCAGTTCTTC.

The CDR3 region has the DNA TGTGCCACTTACCAGGCCTACGAGCAGTACTTC. Amino acids: CATYQAYEQYF. The V call is TRBV28, the J call TRBJ2-7; D unresolved. This CDR3 region has 11 residues. CDR1 and CDR2 (germline): MDHEN, SYDVKM. Trimming removed 10 bases at V and 2 bases at J, with 9 bases between.

The chain recombines TRBV6-4 with TRBJ1-3, with D possibly being TRBD1 (6 bases). In germline, CDR1 is MRHNA, CDR2 SNTAGT. This CDR3 comprises 16 residues. V was shortened by 7 bases and J by 0 bases, with 16 bases between the two germline ends. As DNA, the CDR3 is TGTGCCAGCAATCGTGACAGGCGCAACTCTGGAAACACCATATATTTT. It translates to CASNRDRRNSGNTIYF.

The gene calls are TRBV30 and TRBJ1-2; 7 nucleotides line up with TRBD1. Germline CDR1 reads GTSNPN; CDR2 reads SVGIG (reference sequence). The V gene end was trimmed by 7 bases and the J gene end by 8 bases; junction bases not matched to a gene: 10. This CDR3 is built from 12 residues. CDR3 residues: CASNRDSRGYTF. The DNA for the CDR3 is TGTGCCTCGAACCGGGACAGTCGGGGCTACACCTTC.

This clone was recorded a few times. Compared with germline, one end of the junction differs, possibly owing to a read error. The chain recombines TRBV4-2 with TRBJ1-4; 9 bases align to TRBD1. The length of the CDR3 is 15 residues. Germline lookup yields CDR1 LGHNA and CDR2 YNFKEQ. The CDR3 nucleotides are TGTGCCAGCAGCGCAGGACAGGGGACTAAGGAAAAACTGTTTTTT. It codes for CASSAGQGTKEKLFF.

V and J are TRBV7-3 and TRBJ1-1; a weak D match, TRBD1 (5 bases). The CDR3 extends over 13 amino acids. Trimming shortened V by 6 bases and J by 4 bases, and 12 bases separated the two germline ends. Per germline, CDR1 SGHTA and CDR2 FQGTGA. The CDR3 sequence: CASSRDGSTEAFF. CDR3 nucleotide sequence: TGTGCCAGCAGTCGGGACGGGAGCACTGAAGCTTTCTTT.